This TCR beta chain was sequenced for a study of blood T cell repertoires in COVID-19. Study-wide background: Samples of COVID-19 (acute and convalescent) were obtained from the United States, Italy and Spain. PBMCs, B-cell-depleted T cells, or T cells provided the cDNA or gDNA that made up the material.

In the authors' methods: Using reference gene primer amplification, nucleated cell counts were estimated. Profiled with immunoSEQ multiplex PCR; TCRdb holds only in-frame clones, not every one. V, J and clone size derive from that table, while D and trimming were established from the DNA sequence. The repertoire has approximately 200,000 clones, 70% to 90% of them found once; the top ten carry roughly 4.2%. The V end was cut by 2 bases, the J end by 8 bases, with 10 bases between. The CDR3 has 13 residues. Germline V gene sequence: CDR1 SGHRS, CDR2 YFSETQ. This TCR came from a woman in her twenties or thirties with acute or convalescent COVID-19. This chain connects TRBV5-1 to TRBJ2-2; possibly TRBD1 for D (5 bases). The sequenced sample consisted of peripheral blood. The CDR3 region is CASSFLPGGELFF. As DNA, the CDR3 is TGCGCCAGCAGCTTCTTACCAGGGGGGGAGCTGTTTTTT. Full variable domain (rest looked up from reference TRBV5-1 and TRBJ2-2): KAGVTQTPRYLIKTRGQQVTLSCSPISGHRSVSWYQQTPGQGLQFLFEYFSETQRNKGNFPGRFSGRQFSNSRSEMNVSTLELGDSALYLCASSFLPGGELFFGEGSRLTVL.